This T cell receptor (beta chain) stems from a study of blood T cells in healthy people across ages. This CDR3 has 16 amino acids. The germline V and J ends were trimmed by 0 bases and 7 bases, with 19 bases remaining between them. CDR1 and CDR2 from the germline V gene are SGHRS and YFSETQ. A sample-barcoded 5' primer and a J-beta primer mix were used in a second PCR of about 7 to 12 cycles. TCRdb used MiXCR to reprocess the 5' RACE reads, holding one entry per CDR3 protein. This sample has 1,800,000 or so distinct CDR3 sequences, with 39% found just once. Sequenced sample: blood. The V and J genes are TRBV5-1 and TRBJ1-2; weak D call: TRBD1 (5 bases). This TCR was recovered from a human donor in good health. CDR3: CASSLVVDQTGGGYTF. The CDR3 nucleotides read TGCGCCAGCAGCTTGGTTGTCGATCAAACTGGGGGTGGCTACACCTTC.